Below are 11 T cell receptor beta chains sequenced from a single sample in a study of beta chain features in type 1 diabetes. Study-wide points: There was a moderate but significant shortening of TCRB CDR3s in all four CD4+ subsets of Type 1 diabetes patients.

Reverse transcription of all isolated RNA meant that expressed TCRB transcripts were sequenced. The protocol was immunoSEQ multiplex PCR, while the TCRdb copy is restricted to in-frame clones and leaves out a portion. The table shows a few hundred thousand clones, with 16% occurring only once. These TCRs are of unknown antigen specificity. The sample taken for sequencing was naive CD4+ T cells from blood. The receptors originated from a man under 40 with type 1 diabetes.

The chain couples TRBV19 to TRBJ1-2; 10 bases line up with TRBD1. Unmatched junction bases numbered 10, after V lost 10 bases and J lost 2 bases. The CDR3 is 15 amino acids. CDR1 is LNHDA and CDR2 is SQIVND in the germline V gene (reference sequence). The CDR3 nucleotides are TGTGCCACCAACTCCCGGGACAGGGGAAACTATGGCTACACCTTC. Its translation: CATNSRDRGNYGYTF. Together with reference TRBV19 and TRBJ1-2, the CDR3 gives the full variable domain: DGGITQSPKYLFRKEGQNVTLSCEQNLNHDAMYWYRQDPGQGLRLIYYSQIVNDFQKGDIAEGYSVSREKKESFPLTVTSAQKNPTAFYLCATNSRDRGNYGYTFGSGTRLTVV.

The chain carries TRBV28 and TRBJ2-7, with 8 bases matching TRBD2. The ends lost 4 bases at V and 3 bases at J; junction bases unmatched: 5. The CDR3 runs to 14 residues. Looked up from germline, CDR1 is MDHEN and CDR2 is SYDVKM. The CDR3 region is CASSSPAGGYEQYF. In nucleotides, the CDR3 is TGTGCCAGCAGTTCCCCCGCGGGGGGCTACGAGCAGTACTTC.

This clone has a handful of counts. The chain joins TRBV7-6 to TRBJ2-3, with 11 bases aligning to TRBD2. Trimming removed 5 bases from V and 6 bases from J; junction bases left unmatched: 7. The CDR3 is 15 amino acids. Germline values: CDR1 SGHVS, CDR2 FNYEAQ. The CDR3 protein is CASSKLAGELDTQYF. DNA for the CDR3: TGTGCCAGCAGCAAACTAGCGGGAGAGCTGGATACGCAGTATTTT. Full variable domain (rest looked up from reference TRBV7-6 and TRBJ2-3): GAGVSQSPRYKVTKRGQDVALRCDPISGHVSLYWYRQALGQGPEFLTYFNYEAQQDKSGLPNDRFSAERPEGSISTLTIQRTEQRDSAMYRCASSKLAGELDTQYFGPGTRLTVL.

The chain uses TRBV7-2 and TRBJ2-3; no definite D call. Germline V gene data show CDR1 as SGHTA and CDR2 as FQGNSA. Between the trimmed V and J ends, which lost 0 bases and 5 bases, there was a span of 3 bases. This CDR3 spans 12 amino acids. In DNA form, the CDR3 reads TGTGCCAGCAGCTTAGCTAAAGATACGCAGTATTTT. It is translated as CASSLAKDTQYF.

CDR3 region: CASSQAEQETQYF. As DNA, the CDR3 is TGTGCCAGCAGCCAAGCGGAGCAAGAGACCCAGTACTTC. V usage is TRBV4-2 and J usage is TRBJ2-5; D not certain. This CDR3 spans 13 amino acids. V was cut by 1 base and J by 2 bases, with 5 bases left in between. CDR1 LGHNA and CDR2 YNFKEQ come from the germline V gene.

Only a few counts were recorded for this clone. The chain is built from TRBV10-2 and TRBJ1-3; D remains ambiguous. Germline values: CDR1 WSHSY, CDR2 SAAADI. V dropped 2 bases and J dropped 0 bases, with 8 bases sitting between them. The CDR3 loop spans 15 amino acids. For the CDR3, the DNA is TGCGCCAGCAGTGAGCAACCCAGCTCTGGAAACACCATATATTTT. Translating gives CASSEQPSSGNTIYF.

The J gene is TRBJ2-1, the V gene TRBV30, with D uncertain. This CDR3 is 15 amino acids long. The germline CDR1 and CDR2 sequences are GTSNPN and SVGIG (reference sequence). V shed 5 bases and J shed 7 bases, with 21 bases lying between them. This CDR3 is CAWLVGSFTQNEQFF. CDR3 bases: TGTGCCTGGCTAGTGGGATCCTTCACCCAGAATGAGCAGTTCTTC.

The rearrangement links TRBV30 to TRBJ1-5; 7 nucleotides align to TRBD1. This CDR3 has 15 residues. Germline CDR1 GTSNPN, CDR2 SVGIG (reference sequence). V shed 0 bases, J shed 2 bases, and the junction held 4 bases outside the gene matches. The DNA of the CDR3 is TGTGCCTGGAGTGTACAGGGGTTCGGCAATCAGCCCCAGCATTTT. Protein product: CAWSVQGFGNQPQHF.

V and J are TRBV9 and TRBJ2-2, with TRBD2 matching over 8 bases. V trimming: 2 bases; J trimming: 4 bases; junction bases outside the gene matches: 7. The CDR3 covers 16 residues. CDR1 is SGDLS and CDR2 is YYNGEE in the germline V gene. The CDR3 loop reads CASSVITGGRTGELFF. The CDR3 DNA reads TGTGCCAGCAGCGTTATAACGGGAGGGCGCACCGGGGAGCTGTTTTTT.

J is TRBJ2-2 and V is TRBV6-5; TRBD1 agrees at 9 bases. V shed 5 bases and J 5 bases; nucleotides not matched to a gene: 6. The V gene's germline CDR1 is MNHEY and CDR2 SVGAGI. This CDR3 is built from 15 residues. In DNA, the CDR3 is TGTGCCAGCAGTCGGGACAGGGTTCAGACCGGGGAGCTGTTTTTT. Its translation is CASSRDRVQTGELFF.

This clone turned up a few times. V and J are TRBV29-1 and TRBJ2-5; TRBD2 matches 9 bases. The CDR3 spans 15 residues. Germline V gene data show CDR1 as SQVTM and CDR2 as ANQGSEA. V trimming: 4 bases; J trimming: 5 bases; junction bases outside the gene matches: 11. CDR3 protein: CSVVGSGRGWETQYF. The CDR3 DNA reads TGCAGCGTTGTTGGTAGCGGGAGAGGTTGGGAGACCCAGTACTTC.